The 25 T cell receptor beta chains listed next were all sequenced from one sample in a study of liver allograft versus peripheral blood T cells. The wider study: Transplanted livers held T cell receptor repertoires, and these were compared with repertoires in recipients' peripheral blood.

TCRdb independently ran MiXCR on the reads; one entry per CDR3 protein. In the table there are some 14,000 distinct CDR3 sequences, approximately 18% of which are singletons. The source of these receptors is a human patient who had a liver transplant. Some T cells may have come from the graft donor.

The chain joins TRBV25-1 to TRBJ1-5; unclear D gene. Germline V lookup: CDR1 MGHDK, CDR2 SYGVNS. The length of the CDR3 is 13 residues. Trimming shortened V by 6 bases and J by 0 bases, and 6 bases separated the two germline ends. The CDR3 loop reads CASRANSNQPQHF. CDR3 nucleotides: TGTGCCAGCAGAGCAAATAGCAATCAGCCCCAGCATTTT. Drawing the rest from reference TRBV25-1 and TRBJ1-5, the complete variable domain is EADIYQTPRYLVIGTGKKITLECSQTMGHDKMYWYQQDPGMELHLIHYSYGVNSTEKGDLSSESTVSRIRTEHFPLTLESARPSHTSQYLCASRANSNQPQHFGDGTRLSIL.

By sample fraction, this clonotype is medium-sized. The chain is built from TRBV6-1 and TRBJ1-2, with no clear D. CDR1 is MNHNS and CDR2 is SASEGT in the germline V gene. V gave up 9 bases and J gave up 5 bases, with 13 bases separating them. The CDR3 spans 12 residues. CDR3 DNA: TGTGCCAGTCAGGAGAGTCGTTATGGCTACACCTTC. Translation gives CASQESRYGYTF.

This clonotype is medium-sized. The chain employs TRBV6-2 or TRBV6-3 and TRBJ2-7; TRBD1 matches at 8 bases. The CDR3 has 14 amino acids. Per germline, CDR1 MNHEY and CDR2 SVGEGT. Trimming cost V 5 bases and J 7 bases; bases outside gene matches: 10. The CDR3 loop is CASSPDRVVGEQYF. The CDR3 DNA follows: TGTGCCAGCAGTCCGGACAGGGTAGTGGGAGAGCAGTACTTC.

This clonotype occurred a few times. This may be a read error, as it is one base from a much larger clone. V gene TRBV19 combines with J gene TRBJ2-1; 8 bases are a match to TRBD2. This CDR3 comprises 16 residues. Germline-derived CDR1 and CDR2 are LNHDA and SQIVND (reference sequence). The CDR3 protein is CASSTPTSGSYNEQLF. The CDR3 region has the DNA TGTGCCAGTAGTACCCCAACTAGCGGTTCCTACAATGAGCAGTTATTC. Full variable domain (rest looked up from reference TRBV19 and TRBJ2-1): DGGITQSPKYLFRKEGQNVTLSCEQNLNHDAMYWYRQDPGQGLRLIYYSQIVNDFQKGDIAEGYSVSREKKESFPLTVTSAQKNPTAFYLCASSTPTSGSYNEQLFGPGTRLTVL.

This rearrangement joins TRBV6-1 to TRBJ2-7; D uncertain. The CDR3 length is 13 residues. CDR1 and CDR2 (germline): MNHNS, SASEGT. V gave up 8 bases and J gave up 2 bases, with 13 bases separating them. CDR3 residues: CASAAEITYEQYF. The CDR3 DNA sequence: TGTGCCAGCGCGGCAGAAATCACCTACGAGCAGTACTTC.

The V and J genes are TRBV14 and TRBJ2-1; 9 bases match TRBD2. CDR3 length: 16 residues. CDR1 and CDR2 (germline): SGHDN, FVKESK. Trimming removed 0 bases from V and 6 bases from J; junction bases left unmatched: 6. The CDR3 DNA follows: TGTGCCAGCAGCCAAGACCGGCTAGCGGGGATCAATGAGCAGTTCTTC. Protein: CASSQDRLAGINEQFF.

This clonotype showed up just a few times. This chain links TRBV20-1 with TRBJ2-1; D gene ambiguous. Germline V gene lookup returns CDR1 DFQATT and CDR2 SNEGSKA (reference sequence). The germline V and J ends were trimmed by 7 bases and 2 bases, with 15 bases remaining between them. The CDR3 extends over 14 amino acids. CDR3 loop: CSGAELVPYNEQFF. CDR3 DNA sequence: TGCAGTGGGGCGGAGCTGGTTCCCTACAATGAGCAGTTCTTC.

There are a few counts of this clonotype. This sequence joins TRBV5-6 and TRBJ2-2; tentatively, D is TRBD2 (5 bases). The germline gives CDR1 SGHDT, CDR2 YYEEEE. The CDR3 is 16 amino acids. Deletions cut 2 bases from V and 1 base from J, with 12 bases between. DNA of the CDR3: TGTGCCAGCAGCTTCAGGACTGCCTTGAACACCGGGGAGCTGTTTTTT. Its translation: CASSFRTALNTGELFF.

This clonotype was found many times. This chain's CDR3 is CASRPPGQGVSYSYNEQFF. The CDR3 region has the DNA TGTGCCAGCAGACCCCCGGGACAGGGTGTTTCATACTCCTACAATGAGCAGTTCTTC. This chain joins TRBV6-6 and TRBJ2-1, with 9 positions matching TRBD1. The germline V gene has CDR1 MNHNY and CDR2 SVGAGI (reference sequence). The CDR3 has 19 residues. The J segment lost 0 bases and the V segment lost 6 bases, leaving 15 bases of the junction unmatched.

This rearrangement joins TRBV6-5 to TRBJ1-2; D unclear. There are 11 residues in the CDR3. From germline, CDR1 is MNHEY and CDR2 SVGAGI. Trimming took off 5 bases at V and 8 bases at J, with 9 bases between the two ends. The CDR3 loop reads CASSALEGYTF. CDR3 bases: TGTGCCAGCAGTGCTCTGGAGGGCTACACCTTC.

Turning to this clonotype: A much larger clone is a single base away; this may be a read error. The chain links TRBV30 to TRBJ1-6; D is unresolved. Germline assignment: CDR1 GTSNPN and CDR2 SVGIG (reference sequence). V was pared by 1 base and J by 11 bases, with 12 bases between. The CDR3 contains 13 residues. In DNA, the CDR3 is TGTGCCTGGAGTGCGGCGAGTAACGCACCCCTCCACTTT. Translating gives CAWSAASNAPLHF.

In its sample, this clonotype is medium-sized. The rearrangement joins TRBV7-2 to TRBJ1-6; D gene unclear. V lost 5 bases to trimming and J lost 8 bases, with 10 bases between them. The CDR3 is 13 amino acids. The V gene's germline CDR1 is SGHTA and CDR2 FQGNSA. The CDR3 sequence: CASSPDLYSPLHF. CDR3 coding DNA: TGTGCCAGCAGCCCTGATCTGTATTCACCCCTCCACTTT.

This clonotype has just a few counts. DNA for the CDR3: TGTGCCAGCAGCCCGTCTAGCGGGCTCACCAGCGGGACCCAGTACTTC. It translates to CASSPSSGLTSGTQYF. This chain uses TRBV7-2 with TRBJ2-5; TRBD2 agrees at 8 bases. The CDR3 is made up of 16 amino acids. Per germline, CDR1 SGHTA and CDR2 FQGNSA. V was pared by 5 bases and J by 7 bases, with 15 bases of the junction left unmatched.

This clonotype was counted only a few times. The V call is TRBV9, the J call TRBJ2-1; 8 bases fit TRBD2. The germline CDR1 and CDR2 sequences are SGDLS and YYNGEE. The length of the CDR3 is 15 residues. J gave up 10 bases and V 2 bases, and 11 bases lay outside the gene matches. CDR3 residues: CASSVSGGPGVEQFF. For the CDR3, the DNA is TGTGCCAGCAGCGTTTCGGGGGGGCCCGGCGTGGAGCAGTTCTTC.

By share, this clonotype ranks as medium-sized. In DNA, the CDR3 is TGTGCCAGCAGTTTGTTGGACAGGGGCAACTCACCCCTCCACTTT. Protein product: CASSLLDRGNSPLHF. The rearrangement joins TRBV27 to TRBJ1-6, with 9 bases identical to TRBD1. Germline assignment: CDR1 MNHEY and CDR2 SMNVEV (reference sequence). V dropped 3 bases and J dropped 10; count of bases not matched to a gene: 7. The CDR3 spans 15 residues.

This clonotype was detected many times. V gene TRBV6-5 combines with J gene TRBJ1-2; the D gene is possibly TRBD1 (5 bases). The CDR3 runs 13 residues. Trimming cost V 4 bases and J 4 bases, with 10 bases left between them. Germline V gene lookup returns CDR1 MNHEY and CDR2 SVGAGI. The DNA of the CDR3 is TGTGCCAGCAGTTCCGGGACCGTCTATGGCTACACCTTC. It is translated as CASSSGTVYGYTF.

The CDR3 is CASSAQLYEQYF. The CDR3 nucleotides read TGTGCCAGCAGTGCTCAGCTCTACGAGCAGTACTTC. The chain uses TRBV2 and TRBJ2-7; no firm D call. This CDR3 has 12 amino acids. The germline V and J ends were trimmed by 4 bases and 3 bases, with 7 bases remaining between them. From germline, CDR1 is SNHLY and CDR2 FYNNEI.

This clonotype showed up just a few times. V gene TRBV11-1 combines with J gene TRBJ2-1; D possibly uses TRBD1 or TRBD2 (5 bases each). Per germline, CDR1 SGHAT and CDR2 FQDESV (reference sequence). CDR3 length: 14 amino acids. V was pared by 6 bases and J by 7 bases, with 16 bases between. CDR3 DNA: TGTGCCAGCAGTTTTGGGGGACGCCGGAATGAGCAGTTCTTC. The encoded protein is CASSFGGRRNEQFF.

CDR3 sequence (DNA): TGCAGTGCTAGGGCTAACTCCTACAATGAGCAGTTCTTC. Amino acids: CSARANSYNEQFF. The V and J genes are TRBV20-1 and TRBJ2-1; D remains unclear. The V end lost 3 bases, the J end lost 0 bases, and 6 bases lay between the germline ends. The germline gives CDR1 DFQATT, CDR2 SNEGSKA (reference sequence). This CDR3 is built from 13 residues.

V usage is TRBV12-3 or TRBV12-4 and J usage is TRBJ1-2; D remains unclear. This CDR3 spans 16 amino acids. V was cut by 0 bases and J by 4 bases, with 15 bases left in between. CDR3 in DNA: TGTGCCAGCAGTTTAGCGAGGTCCCCAGGTACCTATGGCTACACCTTC. Its translation is CASSLARSPGTYGYTF.

This clonotype is judged medium-sized. The chain joins TRBV24-1 to TRBJ2-2; D may match TRBD1 or TRBD2 (5 bases each). Trimming stripped 5 bases from V and 1 base from J, with 13 bases between. This CDR3 spans 16 amino acids. Germline-derived CDR1 and CDR2 are KGHDR and SFDVKD. CDR3 amino acids: CATSGPGTRNTGELFF. The DNA of the CDR3 is TGTGCCACCAGTGGCCCCGGGACGAGGAACACCGGGGAGCTGTTTTTT.

This clonotype was counted a few times. The chain recombines TRBV12-3 or TRBV12-4 with TRBJ1-1, with a weak D call TRBD1 (5 bases). CDR3 length: 14 residues. The ends were cut back, 3 bases at V and 6 bases at J, with 14 bases in the middle. The CDR3 DNA is TGTGCCAGCAGTTTCTACAGGTCCTCACCTGAAGCTTTCTTT. Amino acid sequence: CASSFYRSSPEAFF.

The V gene is TRBV20-1, the J gene TRBJ2-7, with TRBD2 as a possible D gene (5 bases). The CDR3 is 14 residues long. Germline lookup yields CDR1 DFQATT and CDR2 SNEGSKA (reference sequence). V was trimmed by 0 bases and J by 5 bases, leaving 14 bases between them. The CDR3 DNA reads TGCAGTGCTAGAGATCCGCTAGCCGGCAACGAGCAGTACTTC. It specifies CSARDPLAGNEQYF.

This clonotype is judged medium-sized. CDR3 coding DNA: TGTGCCAGCAAAGCCTCTGGGGCCAACGTCCTGACTTTC. Protein sequence: CASKASGANVLTF. The chain employs TRBV6-5 and TRBJ2-6; D not certain. Trimming took off 7 bases at V and 0 bases at J, with 4 bases between the two ends. Germline V gene lookup returns CDR1 MNHEY and CDR2 SVGAGI. This CDR3 is built from 13 residues.

By share, this clonotype counts as medium-sized. This rearrangement joins TRBV28 to TRBJ1-2; D uncertain. The V end lost 5 bases, the J end lost 4 bases, and 14 bases lay between the germline ends. CDR3 length: 14 residues. Germline V gene data show CDR1 as MDHEN and CDR2 as SYDVKM. CDR3 nucleotides: TGTGCCAGCAGTACCCCTGGAGGAGTCTATGGCTACACCTTC. This codes for CASSTPGGVYGYTF.